The 10 T cell receptor beta chains below were found in one sample sequenced in a study of blood T cell repertoires in COVID-19. Produced via immunoSEQ multiplex PCR; TCRdb's table is partial and in-frame only. The data contain approximately 290,000 clones, roughly 89% of them seen just once; the ten biggest clones take up approximately 12%. Input material: peripheral blood. The receptor set was obtained from a woman in her twenties or thirties with COVID-19, enrolled during active disease.

The V gene is TRBV12-3 or TRBV12-4, the J gene TRBJ1-2, with a weak D call TRBD1 (6 bases). The CDR3 contains 13 residues. The V end lost 4 bases, the J end lost 4 bases, and 10 bases lay between the germline ends. The chain's CDR3 is CASSSGVSYGYTF. DNA for the CDR3: TGTGCCAGCAGTTCAGGGGTTAGCTATGGCTACACCTTC.

The chain is built from TRBV7-9 and TRBJ1-4, with 8 bases fitting TRBD1. V trimming: 5 bases; J trimming: 5 bases; junction bases outside the gene matches: 4. The CDR3 is 14 amino acids. Germline values: CDR1 SEHNR, CDR2 FQNEAQ (reference sequence). CDR3 sequence reads: CASSPRQGNEKLFF. In nucleotides, the CDR3 is TGTGCCAGCAGCCCGCGACAGGGGAATGAAAAACTGTTTTTT.

The V and J genes are TRBV14 and TRBJ2-2; 9 bases are a match to TRBD2. This CDR3 is 14 amino acids long. Trimming cost V 7 bases and J 6 bases; bases outside gene matches: 6. Germline CDR1 is SGHDN and CDR2 is FVKESK. The CDR3 region has the DNA TGTGCCAGCAAAGCGCGGGGGGGCCCCGGGGAGCTGTTTTTT. It specifies CASKARGGPGELFF.

The chain carries TRBV19 and TRBJ2-5; tentatively, D is TRBD2 (5 bases). The CDR3 spans 16 residues. V was cut by 2 bases and J by 5 bases, with 18 bases left in between. Looked up from germline, CDR1 is LNHDA and CDR2 is SQIVND (reference sequence). Written as DNA, the CDR3 is TGTGCCAGTAGTATAATCCCCGGGGATCCCCCCGAGACCCAGTACTTC. This gives the protein CASSIIPGDPPETQYF. The full variable domain, completed using reference TRBV19 and TRBJ2-5, is DGGITQSPKYLFRKEGQNVTLSCEQNLNHDAMYWYRQDPGQGLRLIYYSQIVNDFQKGDIAEGYSVSREKKESFPLTVTSAQKNPTAFYLCASSIIPGDPPETQYFGPGTRLLVL.

V and J are TRBV5-6 and TRBJ2-7, with TRBD1 as a possible D gene (6 bases). Germline CDR1 is SGHDT and CDR2 is YYEEEE. This CDR3 is built from 14 residues. Trimming took 2 bases from V and 9 from J, leaving 18 bases between them. DNA of the CDR3: TGTGCCAGCAGCTTCTCGACAGGCCCCTTTGGGCAGTACTTC. Translating gives CASSFSTGPFGQYF.

V usage is TRBV10-3 and J usage is TRBJ1-6; 10 nucleotides align to TRBD1. This CDR3 has 14 residues. Germline trimming cut 6 bases from V and 13 bases from J; bases unmatched to any gene: 9. The germline gives CDR1 ENHRY, CDR2 SYGVKD. CDR3 DNA sequence: TGTGCCATCAGGACCCGGGACAGGGGACATCCCCTCCACTTT. Translation gives CAIRTRDRGHPLHF.

The chain recombines TRBV5-6 with TRBJ2-1; 8 bases agree with TRBD2. Germline assignment: CDR1 SGHDT and CDR2 YYEEEE. This CDR3 spans 17 amino acids. The V segment lost 5 bases and the J segment 4 bases; nucleotides outside the gene matches: 14. CDR3 nucleotide sequence: TGTGCCAGCAGTCAAAGGACCGGGGGACTAGTTTACAATGAGCAGTTCTTC. It codes for CASSQRTGGLVYNEQFF.

J is TRBJ1-1 and V is TRBV4-2; TRBD1 is a possible D gene (5 bases). The CDR3 contains 15 residues. The germline V and J ends were trimmed by 0 bases and 4 bases, with 12 bases remaining between them. Germline CDR1 is LGHNA and CDR2 is YNFKEQ. CDR3: CASSQEGGGSTEAFF. The CDR3, as DNA: TGTGCCAGCAGCCAAGAGGGGGGAGGCTCCACTGAAGCTTTCTTT.

This chain uses TRBV10-2 with TRBJ2-2, with TRBD1 matching over 10 bases. From germline, CDR1 is WSHSY and CDR2 SAAADI. The CDR3 is made up of 15 amino acids. The ends lost 6 bases at V and 5 bases at J; junction bases unmatched: 6. DNA of the CDR3: TGCGCCAGCAGACGGGACAGGGGTATTACCGGGGAGCTGTTTTTT. The encoded protein is CASRRDRGITGELFF.

CDR3 protein: CASSQDDRGRGTEAFF. CDR3 nucleotides: TGTGCCAGCAGCCAAGATGACAGGGGGCGAGGTACTGAAGCTTTCTTT. V usage is TRBV14 and J usage is TRBJ1-1; 10 bases agree with TRBD1. CDR3 length: 16 residues. Germline V gene data show CDR1 as SGHDN and CDR2 as FVKESK. V shed 0 bases, J shed 5 bases, and the junction held 6 bases outside the gene matches.